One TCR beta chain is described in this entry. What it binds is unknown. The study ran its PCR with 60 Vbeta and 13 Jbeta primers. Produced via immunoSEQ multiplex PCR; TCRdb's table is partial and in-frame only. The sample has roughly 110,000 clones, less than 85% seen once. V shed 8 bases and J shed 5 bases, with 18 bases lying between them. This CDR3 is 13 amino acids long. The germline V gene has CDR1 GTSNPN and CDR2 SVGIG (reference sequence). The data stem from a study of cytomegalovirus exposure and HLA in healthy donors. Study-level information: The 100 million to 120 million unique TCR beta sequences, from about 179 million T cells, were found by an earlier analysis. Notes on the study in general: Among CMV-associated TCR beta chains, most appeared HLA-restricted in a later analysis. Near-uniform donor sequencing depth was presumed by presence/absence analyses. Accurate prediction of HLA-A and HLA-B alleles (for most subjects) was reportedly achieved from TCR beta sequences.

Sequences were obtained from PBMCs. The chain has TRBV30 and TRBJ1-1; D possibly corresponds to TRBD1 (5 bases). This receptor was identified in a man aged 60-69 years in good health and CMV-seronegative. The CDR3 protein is CARQRGDLTEAFF. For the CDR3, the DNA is TGTGCCCGTCAGCGGGGGGACCTGACTGAAGCTTTCTTT.